This section outlines one TCR beta chain sequence together with its context. The table lists this clonotype with many counts. No antigen is known for it. No much larger clone is present one base from it, and per-base qualities are unavailable. TCR beta CDR3 regions were amplified from RNA transcripts. A first-round RT-PCR of the TCR CDR3 used the HTBI primer set with the Qiagen OneStep RT-PCR kit. A second multiplex PCR round built the libraries, followed by size selection and purification. Paired-end sequencing of the libraries was performed with 100 bp reads on an Illumina HiSeq2000. On the study's bioinformatics: Raw data were processed with SOAPnuke, discarding reads with adapters, uncalled bases, mean Phred below 15, or no exact constant-primer or identifier match. COPE v1.2.5 was used to merge the high-quality paired reads, and each unique nucleotide sequence was defined as a clonotype. MiTCR v1.1 was used to align the clonotypes against IMGT TRBV, TRBD and TRBJ reference segments. Only V-J combinations with frequency above 0.0001, covering 99% to 99.2% of repertoires, were analysed. A TCS score was defined as the ratio between F50 (clonal expansion) and ExV (chaos), using BLOSUM62-based TCRdist between CDR3 peptides within each V-J. Welch's t-statistics and random forest reduced around 510 V-J features to roughly 13, which were used in a naive Bayes classifier (R e1071). Using fastp trimming at Q25 and MiXCR clonotype assembly, TCRdb reanalyzed the public sequencing data and kept in-frame beta chains. One record per CDR3 amino acid sequence lists the most common genes and DNA. The V and J calls shown here were made by TCRdb, not taken from the authors' results. The table for this sample lists 730,000 or so distinct CDR3 sequences; around a sixth of them were counted only once. The top ten clonotypes cover 16% of the sample.

The germline V gene gives CDR1 as KGHSH and CDR2 as LQKENI. V is trimmed back by 4 bases and J by 11 bases, and the junction contains 6 bases that no gene match accounts for. The CDR3 spans 13 residues, from the cysteine through the phenylalanine. Of all the DNA, just the CDR3 is kept, 39 bases in frame from base 1. Hyperthyroidism patients were newly diagnosed, with disease duration under 2 months, and aged 18 to 65 years. Exclusion was applied to patients with uncontrolled infections, other autoimmune diseases, pregnancy or lactation. Diagnoses were established on the basis of clinical symptoms, serum thyroxine and TRAb, thyroid ultrasound, and orbital computed tomography. Blood from progressor patients was collected at the time of first diagnosis with hyperthyroidism, before any ophthalmopathy symptoms had appeared. PBMCs were separated from 7.5 to 10 ml of fresh peripheral blood using Ficoll-Paque density gradient centrifugation. Progressor patients were initially diagnosed with Graves' hyperthyroidism and developed ophthalmopathy during follow-up. Total RNA was extracted with Trizol reagent, and quality was checked on an Agilent 2100 Bioanalyzer.

This sample was taken from a study of T cells in Graves' hyperthyroidism and ophthalmopathy (dated by TCRdb to the late 2010s). Concerning the study at large: Peripheral blood was sampled at the time of initial diagnosis, prior to any treatment. To identify distinguishing TCR V-J signatures, a discovery cohort of around 100 patients was used, comprising some 45 with Graves' ophthalmopathy and some 57 with stable Graves' hyperthyroidism. Prospective prediction of ophthalmopathy was tested in an independent validation cohort consisting of 18 to 20 hyperthyroidism patients and approximately 16 patients who later progressed to ophthalmopathy. The approximately 98 discovery patients were randomly divided into training and test sets at a 7:3 ratio. Thyroid tissue and blood T-cell repertoires from several Graves' hyperthyroidism patients were also compared in the study. Once sampling was done, hyperthyroidism patients were given methimazole at a starting dose of 30 mg daily, whereas ophthalmopathy patients were given high-dose intravenous methylprednisolone. The paper describes TCR Vbeta CDR3 sequencing of 135 peripheral blood samples, made up of roughly 40 ophthalmopathy patients, approximately 73 hyperthyroidism patients and roughly 17 progressor patients.

The paper's findings and limits, for the study overall: Most expanded thyroid clonotypes (frequency above 0.001) were also detected in blood, a finding suggesting that blood repertoires may reflect thyroid immune responses. Sample size was not statistically predetermined, and blinding of investigators to group allocation was not performed. During validation, the model predicted progression to ophthalmopathy a median of about 5.9 months ahead of onset, with roughly 65% sensitivity and about 72% specificity. A 13 V-J signature model separated ophthalmopathy from stable hyperthyroidism, with 87.88% sensitivity and just under 84% specificity in cross-validation and 80%/75% in testing.

The sequenced material came from blood. The chain was built from TRBV18 and TRBJ1-4; TRBD1 lines up with 8 middle nucleotides. The receptor comes from a woman between 50 and 59 years old with Graves' hyperthyroidism that later progressed to Graves' ophthalmopathy. CDR3 loop: CASSRPGQDKLFF. The DNA reads as follows: TGTGCCAGCTCACGACCGGGACAGGATAAACTGTTTTTT.